This TCR beta chain was sequenced during a study of OX40 agonist ivuxolimab in advanced cancers. The CDR3 has 9 residues. Germline-derived CDR1 and CDR2 are SGHTA and FQGNSA. The ends were cut back, 8 bases at V and 10 bases at J, with 6 bases in the middle. This clone was picked up one time. TCRdb's copy holds only in-frame clones and misses some; the assay was immunoSEQ multiplex PCR. The table has tens of thousands of clones, approximately 86% seen once; the top ten hold under 3.5%. This TCR was recovered from an adult with an advanced solid tumor such as melanoma, head and neck, liver or kidney cancer. The chain has TRBV7-2 and TRBJ2-1; D is possibly TRBD2 (6 bases). The starting material was CD4+ or CD8+ T cells sorted from blood, obtained in a trial of the OX40 agonist ivuxolimab. CDR3 bases: TGTGCCAGCGGGGGGGAGCAGTTCTTC. This translates into CASGGEQFF.